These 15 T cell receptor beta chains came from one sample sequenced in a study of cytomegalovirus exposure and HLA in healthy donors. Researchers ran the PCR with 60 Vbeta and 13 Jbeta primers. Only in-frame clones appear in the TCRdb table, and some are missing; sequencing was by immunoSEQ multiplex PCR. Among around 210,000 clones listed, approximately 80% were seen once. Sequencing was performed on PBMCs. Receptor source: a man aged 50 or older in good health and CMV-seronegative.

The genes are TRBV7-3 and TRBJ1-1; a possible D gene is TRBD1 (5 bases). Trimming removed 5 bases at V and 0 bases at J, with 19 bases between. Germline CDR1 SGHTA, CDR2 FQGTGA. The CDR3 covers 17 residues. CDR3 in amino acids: CASSQWGPTGMNTEAFF. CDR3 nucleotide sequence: TGTGCCAGCAGCCAGTGGGGCCCGACTGGGATGAACACTGAAGCTTTCTTT.

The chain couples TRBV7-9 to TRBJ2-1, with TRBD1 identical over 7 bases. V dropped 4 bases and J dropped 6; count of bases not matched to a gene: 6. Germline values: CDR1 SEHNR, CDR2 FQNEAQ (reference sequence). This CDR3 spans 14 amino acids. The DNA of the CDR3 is TGTGCCAGCAGCTCAGAGGGGGCGCGCAATGAGCAGTTCTTC. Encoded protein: CASSSEGARNEQFF.

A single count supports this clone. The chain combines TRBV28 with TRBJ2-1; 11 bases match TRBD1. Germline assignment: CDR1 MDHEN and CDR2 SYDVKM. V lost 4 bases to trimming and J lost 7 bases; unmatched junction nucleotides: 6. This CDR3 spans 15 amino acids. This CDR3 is CASSSRDRGRNEQFF. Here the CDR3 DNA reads TGTGCCAGCAGTTCCCGGGACAGGGGGAGGAATGAGCAGTTCTTC. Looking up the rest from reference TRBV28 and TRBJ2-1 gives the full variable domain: DVKVTQSSRYLVKRTGEKVFLECVQDMDHENMFWYRQDPGLGLRLIYFSYDVKMKEKGDIPEGYSVSREKKERFSLILESASTNQTSMYLCASSSRDRGRNEQFFGPGTRLTVL.

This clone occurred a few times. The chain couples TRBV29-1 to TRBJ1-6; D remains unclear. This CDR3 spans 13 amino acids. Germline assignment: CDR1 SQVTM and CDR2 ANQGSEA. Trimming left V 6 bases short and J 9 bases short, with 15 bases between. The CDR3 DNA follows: TGCAGCGTATCAGACCTCGAGGGTTCACCCCTCCACTTT. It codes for CSVSDLEGSPLHF.

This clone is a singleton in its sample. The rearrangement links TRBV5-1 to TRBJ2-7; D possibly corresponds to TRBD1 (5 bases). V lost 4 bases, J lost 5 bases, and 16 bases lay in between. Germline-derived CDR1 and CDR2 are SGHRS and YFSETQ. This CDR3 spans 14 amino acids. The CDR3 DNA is TGCGCCAGCAGCCCCAGATCAGGGAACAACGAGCAGTACTTC. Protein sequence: CASSPRSGNNEQYF.

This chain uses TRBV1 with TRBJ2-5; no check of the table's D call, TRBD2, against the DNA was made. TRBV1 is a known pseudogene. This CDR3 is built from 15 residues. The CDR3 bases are TGCACCAGCAGCCTTAGTAGGAGACGGCGAGAGACCCAGTACTTC. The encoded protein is CTSSLSRRRRETQYF.

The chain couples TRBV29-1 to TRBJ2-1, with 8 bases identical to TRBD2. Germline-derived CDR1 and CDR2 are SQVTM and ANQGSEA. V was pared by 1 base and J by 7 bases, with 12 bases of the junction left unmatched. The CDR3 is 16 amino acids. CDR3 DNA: TGCAGCGTTGAAGGTCTTCACGGGAGGGTGGGTAATGAGCAGTTCTTC. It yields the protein CSVEGLHGRVGNEQFF.

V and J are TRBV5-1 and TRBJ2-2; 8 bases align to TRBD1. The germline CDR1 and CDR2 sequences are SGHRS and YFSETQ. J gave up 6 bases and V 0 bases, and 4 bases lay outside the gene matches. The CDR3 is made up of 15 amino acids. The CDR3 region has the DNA TGCGCCAGCAGCTTGGGACAGGGGTATGCCGGGGAGCTGTTTTTT. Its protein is CASSLGQGYAGELFF. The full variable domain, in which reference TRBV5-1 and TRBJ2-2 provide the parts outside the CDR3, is KAGVTQTPRYLIKTRGQQVTLSCSPISGHRSVSWYQQTPGQGLQFLFEYFSETQRNKGNFPGRFSGRQFSNSRSEMNVSTLELGDSALYLCASSLGQGYAGELFFGEGSRLTVL.

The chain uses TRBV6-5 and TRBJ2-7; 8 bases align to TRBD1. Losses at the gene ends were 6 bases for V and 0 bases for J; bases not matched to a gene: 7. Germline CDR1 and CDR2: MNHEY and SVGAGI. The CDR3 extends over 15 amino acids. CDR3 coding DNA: TGTGCCAGCAGGGATGCAGGGGGCGCCTCCTACGAGCAGTACTTC. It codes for CASRDAGGASYEQYF.

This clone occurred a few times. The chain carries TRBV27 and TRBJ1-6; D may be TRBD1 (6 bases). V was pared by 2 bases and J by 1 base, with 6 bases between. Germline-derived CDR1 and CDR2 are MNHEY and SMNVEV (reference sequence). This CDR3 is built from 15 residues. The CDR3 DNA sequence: TGTGCCAGCAGTTTACAGGGGTCCTATAATTCACCCCTCCACTTT. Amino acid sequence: CASSLQGSYNSPLHF.

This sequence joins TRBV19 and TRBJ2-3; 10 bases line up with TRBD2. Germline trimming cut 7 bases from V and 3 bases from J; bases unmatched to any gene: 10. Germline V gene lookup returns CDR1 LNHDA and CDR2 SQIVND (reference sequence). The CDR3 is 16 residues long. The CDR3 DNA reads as TGTGCCAGTACCCTAAGCGGGGGGGAGGGAACAGATACGCAGTATTTT. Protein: CASTLSGGEGTDTQYF. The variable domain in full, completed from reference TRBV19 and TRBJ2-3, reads DGGITQSPKYLFRKEGQNVTLSCEQNLNHDAMYWYRQDPGQGLRLIYYSQIVNDFQKGDIAEGYSVSREKKESFPLTVTSAQKNPTAFYLCASTLSGGEGTDTQYFGPGTRLTVL.

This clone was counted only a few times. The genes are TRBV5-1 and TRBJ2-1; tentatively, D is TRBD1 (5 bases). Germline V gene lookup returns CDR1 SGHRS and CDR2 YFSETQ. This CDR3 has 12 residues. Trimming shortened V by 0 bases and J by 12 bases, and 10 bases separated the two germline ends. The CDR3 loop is CASSLDLGAQFF. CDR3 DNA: TGCGCCAGCAGCTTGGATCTTGGGGCGCAGTTCTTC. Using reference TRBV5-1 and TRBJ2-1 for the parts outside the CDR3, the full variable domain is KAGVTQTPRYLIKTRGQQVTLSCSPISGHRSVSWYQQTPGQGLQFLFEYFSETQRNKGNFPGRFSGRQFSNSRSEMNVSTLELGDSALYLCASSLDLGAQFFGPGTRLTVL.

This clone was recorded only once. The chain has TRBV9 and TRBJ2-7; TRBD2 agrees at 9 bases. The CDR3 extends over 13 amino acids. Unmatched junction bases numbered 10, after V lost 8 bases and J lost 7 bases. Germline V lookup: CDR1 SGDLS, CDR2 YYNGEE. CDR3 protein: CASSIAGVGEQYF. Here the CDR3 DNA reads TGTGCCAGTTCTATAGCGGGAGTGGGGGAGCAGTACTTC.

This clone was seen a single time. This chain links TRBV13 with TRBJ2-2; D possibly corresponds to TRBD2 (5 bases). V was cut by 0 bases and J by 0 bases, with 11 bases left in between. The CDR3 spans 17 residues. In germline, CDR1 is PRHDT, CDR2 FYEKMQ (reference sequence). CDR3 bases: TGTGCCAGCAGCTTAGGAGCCCCGAGGGCGAACACCGGGGAGCTGTTTTTT. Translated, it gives CASSLGAPRANTGELFF.

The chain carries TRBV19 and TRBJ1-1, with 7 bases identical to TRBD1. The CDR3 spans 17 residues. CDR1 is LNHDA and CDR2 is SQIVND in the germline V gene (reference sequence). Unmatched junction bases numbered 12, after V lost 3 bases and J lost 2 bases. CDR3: CASSIGLRQGQNTEAFF. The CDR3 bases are TGTGCCAGTAGTATCGGCCTTCGACAGGGACAAAACACTGAAGCTTTCTTT.